This T cell receptor beta chain is drawn from a study of T cell repertoires in breast cancer. During the second nested PCR, blocking oligonucleotides suppressed genes that were not paired. MiXCR was run by TCRdb on the emulsion pairing reads, yielding one entry per CDR3 protein. The sample shows approximately 40,000 distinct CDR3 sequences, under 60% of them seen only once. Study-level findings and limits: Singleton TCRs were discarded and only part of each tumor was sampled. Approximately 17 TCR pairs shared by seven or more tumors were possibly tumor-specific. TRBV7 predominated among shared TCRs, possibly a bias from eight TRBV7 primers.

Paired alpha-beta TCRs of CD8+ T cells were analyzed by expanded emulsion RT-PCR. Positively selected CD8+ T cells rested overnight with approximately 9.4 IU/mL IL-2 before emulsion RT-PCR. Germline V gene lookup returns CDR1 MDHEN and CDR2 SYDVKM. The V and J ends lost 6 bases and 6 bases respectively, with 23 bases between them. The CDR3 extends over 16 amino acids. This clonotype has just a few counts. Its antigen is still unknown. The material sequenced was CD8+ T cells. The origin of this receptor is a pool of human donors with breast cancer or a healthy control (not recorded which). The chain couples TRBV28 to TRBJ1-2; weak D call: TRBD1 (5 bases). The CDR3 coding sequence is TGTGCCAGCAGGGGGAGCCCAGGGTGGATTGATGATGGCTACACCTTC. Its translation: CASRGSPGWIDDGYTF.